The 21 T cell receptor beta chains below come from one sample, sequenced in a study of cytomegalovirus exposure and HLA in healthy donors. Some clones are missing from TCRdb's copy, which holds only in-frame ones; the method was immunoSEQ multiplex PCR. Of some 190,000 clones listed, around nine tenths were seen once; the top ten hold around 7.2%. Source material: PBMCs. The source is a man aged 30 to 39 in good health and CMV-seropositive.

The CDR3 protein is CASSPRGGDGYTF. The CDR3 DNA sequence: TGTGCCAGCAGCCCCCGGGGGGGGGATGGCTACACCTTC. The chain recombines TRBV11-3 with TRBJ1-2, with D tentatively TRBD1 (5 bases). V was cut by 5 bases and J by 6 bases, with 13 bases left in between. The CDR3 covers 13 residues. Germline loops: CDR1 SGHNT, CDR2 YENEEA.

This chain uses TRBV20-1 with TRBJ1-5; D remains ambiguous. V lost 2 bases to trimming and J lost 11 bases, with 10 bases between them. This CDR3 region has 11 residues. Per germline, CDR1 DFQATT and CDR2 SNEGSKA (reference sequence). DNA for the CDR3: TGCAGTGCTAGATCCGAAGCCGCCCAGCATTTT. Translated, it gives CSARSEAAQHF.

The CDR3 DNA reads TGTGCCAGCAGCTTAGAACAGGACGGAAACACCATATATTTT. Translated: CASSLEQDGNTIYF. The genes are TRBV7-2 and TRBJ1-3; D is possibly TRBD1 (5 bases). Looked up from germline, CDR1 is SGHTA and CDR2 is FQGNSA. Trimming shortened V by 1 base and J by 4 bases, and 8 bases separated the two germline ends. The CDR3 spans 14 residues.

V and J are TRBV29-1 and TRBJ2-3, with D possibly matching TRBD1 (6 bases). V was cut by 8 bases and J by 2 bases, with 14 bases left in between. CDR3 length: 13 residues. Germline values: CDR1 SQVTM, CDR2 ANQGSEA. CDR3 sequence reads: CSLPGTFTDTQYF. CDR3 nucleotide sequence: TGCAGCCTCCCCGGGACATTCACAGATACGCAGTATTTT.

The V call is TRBV4-3, the J call TRBJ2-3; D not resolved. This CDR3 contains 17 residues. V lost 0 bases, J lost 0 bases, and 13 bases lay in between. Germline V lookup: CDR1 LGHNA, CDR2 YSLEER. CDR3 loop: CASSQDERKWSTDTQYF. CDR3 DNA: TGCGCCAGCAGCCAAGACGAGCGAAAGTGGAGCACAGATACGCAGTATTTT.

V and J are TRBV9 and TRBJ1-2; D unresolved. The CDR3 length is 16 residues. V was pared by 0 bases and J by 0 bases, with 12 bases between. Germline V gene lookup returns CDR1 SGDLS and CDR2 YYNGEE. CDR3 region: CASSVGGTQANYGYTF. The CDR3 nucleotides are TGTGCCAGCAGCGTAGGCGGCACCCAAGCTAACTATGGCTACACCTTC.

The rearrangement uses TRBV11-3 and TRBJ1-6; the D is unclear. CDR3 size: 12 residues. The germline gives CDR1 SGHNT, CDR2 YENEEA. Trimming pared 2 bases from V and 9 bases from J, leaving 5 bases between. CDR3 in amino acids: CASSLLSSPLHF. In nucleotides, the CDR3 is TGTGCCAGCAGCTTACTTAGTTCACCCCTCCACTTT.

The J gene is TRBJ2-1, the V gene TRBV27; TRBD2 matches at 9 bases. This CDR3 spans 14 amino acids. The germline V gene has CDR1 MNHEY and CDR2 SMNVEV (reference sequence). J gave up 7 bases and V 3 bases, and 4 bases lay outside the gene matches. The CDR3 DNA follows: TGTGCCAGCAGTTTTTTTAGCGGGAGTAATGAGCAGTTCTTC. It yields the protein CASSFFSGSNEQFF.

The chain is built from TRBV11-3 and TRBJ1-2, with no clear D. The CDR3 has 12 amino acids. The V gene lost 0 bases and the J gene lost 7 bases, with 6 bases spanning the gap. Germline CDR1 and CDR2: SGHNT and YENEEA. The CDR3 coding sequence is TGTGCCAGCAGCTTAGATGGAGGTGGCTACACCTTC. Its translation is CASSLDGGGYTF.

The rearrangement links TRBV7-6 to TRBJ2-7; D is perhaps TRBD2 (5 bases). The germline V and J ends were trimmed by 2 bases and 5 bases, with 13 bases remaining between them. The CDR3 has 14 residues. Germline V gives CDR1 SGHVS, CDR2 FNYEAQ. The CDR3 DNA reads as TGTGCCAGCAGCTTAACGGGTGGAGGCGACGAGCAGTACTTC. Protein: CASSLTGGGDEQYF.

This clone appeared a single time. The chain uses TRBV19 and TRBJ1-2, with TRBD1 matching 8 bases. This CDR3 comprises 13 residues. Germline CDR1 is LNHDA and CDR2 is SQIVND (reference sequence). J gave up 8 bases and V 8 bases, and 10 bases lay outside the gene matches. CDR3 sequence reads: CASSTGAEWGYTF. Here the CDR3 DNA reads TGTGCCAGTTCGACAGGGGCAGAGTGGGGCTACACCTTC.

V is TRBV5-1 and J is TRBJ1-2, with a weak D call TRBD1 (6 bases). V gave up 4 bases and J gave up 6 bases, with 13 bases separating them. The CDR3 is 13 amino acids. From germline, CDR1 is SGHRS and CDR2 YFSETQ. The CDR3, as DNA: TGCGCCAGCAGCCTCGAGGGGGTCGATGGCTACACCTTC. As protein: CASSLEGVDGYTF.

V and J are TRBV25-1 and TRBJ1-6; D might be TRBD1 (6 bases). This CDR3 has 14 amino acids. The V and J ends lost 1 base and 9 bases respectively, with 10 bases between them. In germline, CDR1 is MGHDK, CDR2 SYGVNS. The CDR3 sequence: CASSELTGSSPLHF. As DNA, the CDR3 is TGTGCCAGCAGTGAATTAACAGGGTCTTCACCCCTCCACTTT.

This rearrangement joins TRBV6-5 to TRBJ1-2; D might be TRBD1 (6 bases). The V and J ends lost 0 bases and 7 bases respectively, with 6 bases between them. Germline V CDR1 and CDR2: MNHEY, SVGAGI. This CDR3 has 12 amino acids. CDR3 residues: CASSYSGGGYTF. CDR3 coding DNA: TGTGCCAGCAGTTACTCAGGGGGTGGCTACACCTTC.

The chain joins TRBV6-5 to TRBJ2-7; TRBD2 aligns across 8 bases. Per germline, CDR1 MNHEY and CDR2 SVGAGI. This CDR3 spans 15 amino acids. Unmatched junction bases numbered 12, after V lost 5 bases and J lost 6 bases. This CDR3 reads CASSRRSGRAGEQYF. Here the CDR3 DNA reads TGTGCCAGCAGTCGCCGTTCCGGGAGGGCAGGCGAGCAGTACTTC.

The chain employs TRBV5-1 and TRBJ2-3, with 7 bases fitting TRBD1. J lost 0 bases, V lost 2 bases, and 6 bases had no gene match. The CDR3 is 16 amino acids. Germline CDR1 and CDR2: SGHRS and YFSETQ. This CDR3 is CASSFRGLGSTDTQYF. In DNA form, the CDR3 reads TGCGCCAGCAGCTTTAGGGGGCTTGGAAGCACAGATACGCAGTATTTT.

The V gene is TRBV5-1, the J gene TRBJ1-4, with D tentatively TRBD1 (5 bases). Germline assignment: CDR1 SGHRS and CDR2 YFSETQ. The germline V and J ends were trimmed by 5 bases and 0 bases, with 11 bases remaining between them. The CDR3 is 15 amino acids. The CDR3 DNA follows: TGCGCCAGCAGTCTTAGGGGACCAACTAATGAAAAACTGTTTTTT. This gives the protein CASSLRGPTNEKLFF.

V usage is TRBV6-5 and J usage is TRBJ2-2; D unresolved. Trimming shortened V by 4 bases and J by 7 bases, and 13 bases separated the two germline ends. Germline CDR1 reads MNHEY; CDR2 reads SVGAGI. The CDR3 has 14 residues. CDR3 region: CASSSRPADGELFF. DNA of the CDR3: TGTGCCAGCAGTTCTAGACCTGCCGACGGGGAGCTGTTTTTT.

A note on this clone: The same CDR3 arises from other DNA sequences in this sample as well. The J gene is TRBJ2-2, the V gene TRBV2, with no clear D. V lost 4 bases, J lost 3 bases, and 3 bases lay in between. This CDR3 has 12 residues. Germline V CDR1 and CDR2: SNHLY, FYNNEI. CDR3 nucleotides: TGTGCCAGCAGTGGGGACACCGGGGAGCTGTTTTTT. Its translation is CASSGDTGELFF.

The chain uses TRBV4-1 and TRBJ1-5; no reliable D call. The germline V and J ends were trimmed by 1 base and 4 bases, with 5 bases remaining between them. CDR1 MGHRA and CDR2 YSYEKL come from the germline V gene. This CDR3 comprises 13 residues. CDR3 coding DNA: TGCGCCAGCAGCCAAGTGGGGAATCAGCCCCAGCATTTT. Translation: CASSQVGNQPQHF.

The chain has TRBV9 and TRBJ2-5; perhaps TRBD1 as D (6 bases). The germline gives CDR1 SGDLS, CDR2 YYNGEE. The ends were cut back, 2 bases at V and 2 bases at J, with 13 bases in the middle. This CDR3 is 15 amino acids long. CDR3: CASSVGAAKQETQYF. CDR3 coding DNA: TGTGCCAGCAGCGTGGGGGCAGCCAAGCAAGAGACCCAGTACTTC.